This T cell receptor beta chain was obtained from a study of T cells in Graves' hyperthyroidism and ophthalmopathy. This clonotype was found many times. Antigen: not known. Blood dates from first hyperthyroidism diagnosis, before any ophthalmopathy symptoms. Whole-study results and caveats: Most clonotypes that expanded in the thyroid above 0.001 also showed up in blood.

It was RNA transcripts that yielded the amplified TCR beta CDR3 regions. HTBI primers were employed in a first-round RT-PCR of the TCR CDR3. MiXCR, run by TCRdb on the multiplex PCR reads, gives a single entry per CDR3 protein. The sample yields hundreds of thousands of distinct CDR3 sequences, around 20% seen once. Deletions cut 3 bases from V and 2 bases from J, with 14 bases between. This CDR3 has 15 amino acids. The sample was blood. The V gene is TRBV12-3 or TRBV12-4, the J gene TRBJ2-7; perhaps TRBD1 as D (6 bases). This clonotype originated in a woman between 45 and 60 years old with Graves' hyperthyroidism that later progressed to Graves' ophthalmopathy. CDR3 residues: CASSFRPGAPYEQYF. The CDR3 bases are TGTGCCAGCAGTTTTCGCCCAGGGGCACCCTACGAGCAGTACTTC.